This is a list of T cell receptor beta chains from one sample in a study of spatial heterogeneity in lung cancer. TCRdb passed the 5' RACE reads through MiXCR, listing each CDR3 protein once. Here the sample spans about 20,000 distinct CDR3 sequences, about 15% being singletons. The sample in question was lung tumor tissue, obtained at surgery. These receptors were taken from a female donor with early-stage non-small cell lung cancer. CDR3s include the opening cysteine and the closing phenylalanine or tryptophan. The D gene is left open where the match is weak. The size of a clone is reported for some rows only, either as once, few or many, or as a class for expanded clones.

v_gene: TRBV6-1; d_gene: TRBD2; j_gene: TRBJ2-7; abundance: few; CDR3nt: TGTGCCAGTAAAGGCACTAGCGGGAGAGGCGAGCAGTACTTC; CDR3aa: CASKGTSGRGEQYF
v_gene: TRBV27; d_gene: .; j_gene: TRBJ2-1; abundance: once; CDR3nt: TGTGCCAGCACCCTTCTAGGGGGGCTAGCGCAGTACAATGAGCAGTTCTTC; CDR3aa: CASTLLGGLAQYNEQFF
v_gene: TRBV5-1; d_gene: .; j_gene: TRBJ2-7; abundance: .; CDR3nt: TGCGCCAGCAGCTTGGTTACCGGGGAGCAGTACGAGCAGTACTTC; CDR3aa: CASSLVTGEQYEQYF
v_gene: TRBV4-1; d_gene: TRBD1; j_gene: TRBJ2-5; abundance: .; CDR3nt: TGCGCCAGCAGCCCCCTCCGGGAAGGGGGCAAGGACCAAGAGACCCAGTACTTC; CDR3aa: CASSPLREGGKDQETQYF
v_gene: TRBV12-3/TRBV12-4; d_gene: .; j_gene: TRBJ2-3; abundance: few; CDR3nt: TGTGCCAGCAGTTTAGGGACCCCCCTCACAGATACGCAGTATTTT; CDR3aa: CASSLGTPLTDTQYF
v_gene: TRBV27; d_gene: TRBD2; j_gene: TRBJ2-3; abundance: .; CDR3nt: TGTGCCAGCACTAAAATGACGGGACTAGTATCAGCAGATACGCAGTATTTT; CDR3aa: CASTKMTGLVSADTQYF
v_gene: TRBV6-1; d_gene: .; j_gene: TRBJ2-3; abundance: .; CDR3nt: TGTGCCAGCAGTCCGTTCGCGGGAACCCGCACAGATACGCAGTATTTT; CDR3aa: CASSPFAGTRTDTQYF
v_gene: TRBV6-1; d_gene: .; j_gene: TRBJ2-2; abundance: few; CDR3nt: TGTGCCAGCAGTGAAGCTTGGGTCTGGGATGCGAACACCGGGGAGCTGTTTTTT; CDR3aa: CASSEAWVWDANTGELFF
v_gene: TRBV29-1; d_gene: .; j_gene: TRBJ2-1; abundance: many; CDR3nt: TGCAGCGTTGACCCCACGGGCGAGCAGTTCTTC; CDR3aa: CSVDPTGEQFF
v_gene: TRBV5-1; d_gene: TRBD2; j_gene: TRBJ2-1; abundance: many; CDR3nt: TGCGCCAGCAGCTTGGAGCGCGGGAGGGCCCTCAATGAGCAGTTCTTC; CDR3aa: CASSLERGRALNEQFF
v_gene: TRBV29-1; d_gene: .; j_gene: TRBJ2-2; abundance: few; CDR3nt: TGCAGCGTTGAGACAAGGAACACCGGGGAGCTGTTTTTT; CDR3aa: CSVETRNTGELFF
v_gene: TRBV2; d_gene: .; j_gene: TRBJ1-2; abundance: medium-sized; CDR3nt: TGTGCCAGCACCAGGGGTAGTGACTATGGCTACACCTTC; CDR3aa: CASTRGSDYGYTF
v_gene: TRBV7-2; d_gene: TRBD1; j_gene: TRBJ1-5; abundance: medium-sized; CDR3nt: TGTGCCAGCAGCTTAGAAGGGGGCGGCAATCAGCCCCAGCATTTT; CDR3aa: CASSLEGGGNQPQHF
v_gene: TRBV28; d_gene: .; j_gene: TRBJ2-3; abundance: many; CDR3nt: TGTGCCAGGACTAGAGCCGATACGCAGTATTTT; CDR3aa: CARTRADTQYF
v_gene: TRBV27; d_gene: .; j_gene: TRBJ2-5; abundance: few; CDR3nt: TGTGCCAGCAGTTTACGCAGACAAGAGACCCAGTACTTC; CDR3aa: CASSLRRQETQYF
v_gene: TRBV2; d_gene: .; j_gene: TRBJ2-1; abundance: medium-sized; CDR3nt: TGTGCCGGTGCCGGGATATCCTACAATGAGCAGTTCTTC; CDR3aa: CAGAGISYNEQFF
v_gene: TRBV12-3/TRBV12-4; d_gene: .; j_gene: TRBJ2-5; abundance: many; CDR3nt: TGTGCCAGCAACCCGTGGGGCGGGGCAACAATAGAGACCCAGTACTTC; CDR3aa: CASNPWGGATIETQYF
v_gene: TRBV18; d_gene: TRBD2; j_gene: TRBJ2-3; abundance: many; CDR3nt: TGTGCCAGCTCACCCCGGGGCGGGAGTGGCGCAGATACGCAGTATTTT; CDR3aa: CASSPRGGSGADTQYF
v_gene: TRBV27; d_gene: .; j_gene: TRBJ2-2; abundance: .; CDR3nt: TGTGCCAGCAGTCCGTACACCGGGGAGCTGTTTTTT; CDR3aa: CASSPYTGELFF
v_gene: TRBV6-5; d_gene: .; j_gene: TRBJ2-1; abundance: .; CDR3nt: TGTGCCAGCAGCCCCTCTGTGGGAGGACCCTACAATGAGCAGTTCTTC; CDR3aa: CASSPSVGGPYNEQFF
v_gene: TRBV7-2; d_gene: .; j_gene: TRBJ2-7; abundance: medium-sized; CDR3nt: TGTGCCAGCAGCCACCGGCGGGAGCAGTACTTC; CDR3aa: CASSHRREQYF
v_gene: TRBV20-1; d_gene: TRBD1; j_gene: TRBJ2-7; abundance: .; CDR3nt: TGCAGTGCTCTTAAGACAGGGAACTACGAGCAGTACTTC; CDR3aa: CSALKTGNYEQYF
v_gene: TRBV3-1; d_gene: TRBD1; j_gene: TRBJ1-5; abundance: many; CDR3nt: TGTGCCAGCAGCCTAACAGGGGACAATCAGCCCCAGCATTTT; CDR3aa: CASSLTGDNQPQHF
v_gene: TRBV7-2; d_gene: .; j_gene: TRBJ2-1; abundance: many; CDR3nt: TGTGCCAGCAGCTTGTCGCAGGGCCTCTTCAATGAGCAGTTCTTC; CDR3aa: CASSLSQGLFNEQFF
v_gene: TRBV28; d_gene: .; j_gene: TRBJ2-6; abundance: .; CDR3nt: TGTGCCAGCAGTTTACAGGGGCGTAAGGATGGGGCCAACGTCATGACTTTC; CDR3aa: CASSLQGRKDGANVMTF
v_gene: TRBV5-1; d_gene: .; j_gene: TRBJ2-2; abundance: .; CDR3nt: TGCGCCAGCAGCTTGGAGGGGTCGAACACCGGGGAGCTGTTTTTT; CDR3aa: CASSLEGSNTGELFF
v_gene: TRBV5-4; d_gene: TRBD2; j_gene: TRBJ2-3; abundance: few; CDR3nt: TGTGCCAGCAGCCTCCCCGTAACTCGGGGGGCAGGACTAGCGCCAGATACGCAGTATTTT; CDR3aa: CASSLPVTRGAGLAPDTQYF
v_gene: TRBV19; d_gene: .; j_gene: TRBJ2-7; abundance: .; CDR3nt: TGTGCCTCTGCAACCCACAGGGTAGGGGAGCAGTACTTC; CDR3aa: CASATHRVGEQYF
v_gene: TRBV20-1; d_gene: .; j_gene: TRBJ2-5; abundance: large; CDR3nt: TGCAGTGCTAGAGACGAGGAGCTCGAAGAGACCCAGTACTTC; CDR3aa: CSARDEELEETQYF
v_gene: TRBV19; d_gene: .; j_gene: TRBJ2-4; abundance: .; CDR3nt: TGTGCCAGTAGTCGCCAGGGAAGGTCTAGCCAAAACATTCAGTACTTC; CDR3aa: CASSRQGRSSQNIQYF
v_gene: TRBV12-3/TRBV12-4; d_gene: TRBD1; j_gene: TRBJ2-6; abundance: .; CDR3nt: TGTGCCAGCAGTTCGACAGGGGGTTTCGCGGGGGCCAACGTCCTGACTTTC; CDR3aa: CASSSTGGFAGANVLTF
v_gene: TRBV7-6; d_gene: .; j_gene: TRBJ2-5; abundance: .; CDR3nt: TGTGCCAGCAGCTTAGGGGTAGAAGAGACCCAGTACTTC; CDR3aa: CASSLGVEETQYF
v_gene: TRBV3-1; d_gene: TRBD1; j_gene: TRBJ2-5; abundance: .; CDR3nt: TGTGCCAGCAGCCAAATTGACAGGGACCTTCCGGAGACCCAGTACTTC; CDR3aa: CASSQIDRDLPETQYF
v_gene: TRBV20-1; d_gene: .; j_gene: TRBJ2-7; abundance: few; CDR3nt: TGCAGTGGGGGAAGGGGGAGTTACGAGCAGTACTTC; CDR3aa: CSGGRGSYEQYF
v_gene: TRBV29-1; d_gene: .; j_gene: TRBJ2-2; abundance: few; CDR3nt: TGCAGCGTTGATGCAGGGAGCTCGAACACCGGGGAGCTGTTTTTT; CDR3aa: CSVDAGSSNTGELFF
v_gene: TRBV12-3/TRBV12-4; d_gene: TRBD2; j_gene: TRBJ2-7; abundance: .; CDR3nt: TGTGCCAGCAGTTTAGAAGGGACTAGCGGGCGCGAGCAGTACTTC; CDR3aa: CASSLEGTSGREQYF
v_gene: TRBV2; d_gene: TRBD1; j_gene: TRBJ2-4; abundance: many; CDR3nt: TGTGCCAGCAGTGGCGGGCGGGACAGGTCCCCTCTAGCCAAAAACATTCAGTACTTC; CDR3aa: CASSGGRDRSPLAKNIQYF
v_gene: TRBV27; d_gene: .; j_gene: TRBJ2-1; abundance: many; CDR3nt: TGTGCCAGCAGTTTAGTCGTAAGGCGAAATGAGCAGTTCTTC; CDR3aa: CASSLVVRRNEQFF
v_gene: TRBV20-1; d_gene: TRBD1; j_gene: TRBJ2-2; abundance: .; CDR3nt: TGCAGTGCTGACAGGGGGCGCACCGGGGAGCTGTTTTTT; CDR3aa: CSADRGRTGELFF
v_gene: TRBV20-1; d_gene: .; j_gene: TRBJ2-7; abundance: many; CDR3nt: TGCAGTGCTAGAGCTCAGGCGTTCTACGAGCAGTACTTC; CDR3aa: CSARAQAFYEQYF
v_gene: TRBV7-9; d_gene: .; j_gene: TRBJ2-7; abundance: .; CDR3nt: TGTGCCAGCAGCTTAGGCAGGTTCTACGAGCAGTACTTC; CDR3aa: CASSLGRFYEQYF
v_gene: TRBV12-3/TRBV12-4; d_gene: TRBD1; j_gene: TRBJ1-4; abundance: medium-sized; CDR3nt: TGTGCCAGCAGCCCAGGGGGGTTCGGCGAAAAACTGTTTTTT; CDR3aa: CASSPGGFGEKLFF
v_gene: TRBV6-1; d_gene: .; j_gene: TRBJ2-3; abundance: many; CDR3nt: TGTGCCAGCAGCTGGAGGGCCGGGGCAGATACGCAGTATTTT; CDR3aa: CASSWRAGADTQYF
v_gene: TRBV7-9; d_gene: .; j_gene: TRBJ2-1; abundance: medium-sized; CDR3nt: TGTGCCAGCAGGGAGAAGAGCGGGAATGAGCAGTTCTTC; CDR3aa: CASREKSGNEQFF
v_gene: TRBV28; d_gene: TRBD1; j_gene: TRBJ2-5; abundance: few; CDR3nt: TGTGCCAGCAGAACAGGGGGGTCTCGGAAGACCCAGTACTTC; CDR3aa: CASRTGGSRKTQYF
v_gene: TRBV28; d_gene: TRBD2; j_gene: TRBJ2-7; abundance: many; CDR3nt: TGTGCCAGCAGTCCCCCCAGCGGGAGATACGAGCAGTACTTC; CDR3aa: CASSPPSGRYEQYF
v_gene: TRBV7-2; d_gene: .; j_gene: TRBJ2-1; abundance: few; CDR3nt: TGTGCCAGCACCCCCTCGAGTCGGACCTACAATGAGCAGTTCTTC; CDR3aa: CASTPSSRTYNEQFF
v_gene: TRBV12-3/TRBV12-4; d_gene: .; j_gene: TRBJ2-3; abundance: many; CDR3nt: TGTGCCAGCAGGAAAACGATGGATACGCAGTATTTT; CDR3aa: CASRKTMDTQYF
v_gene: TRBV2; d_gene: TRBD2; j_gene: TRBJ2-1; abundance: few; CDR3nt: TGTGCCAGCCGAGGACTAGCGGGAGTAAATGAGCAGTTCTTC; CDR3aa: CASRGLAGVNEQFF
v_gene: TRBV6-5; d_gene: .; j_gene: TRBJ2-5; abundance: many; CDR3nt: TGTGCGACGGGGGCTGCGAGGCGGACCCAGTACTTC; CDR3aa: CATGAARRTQYF